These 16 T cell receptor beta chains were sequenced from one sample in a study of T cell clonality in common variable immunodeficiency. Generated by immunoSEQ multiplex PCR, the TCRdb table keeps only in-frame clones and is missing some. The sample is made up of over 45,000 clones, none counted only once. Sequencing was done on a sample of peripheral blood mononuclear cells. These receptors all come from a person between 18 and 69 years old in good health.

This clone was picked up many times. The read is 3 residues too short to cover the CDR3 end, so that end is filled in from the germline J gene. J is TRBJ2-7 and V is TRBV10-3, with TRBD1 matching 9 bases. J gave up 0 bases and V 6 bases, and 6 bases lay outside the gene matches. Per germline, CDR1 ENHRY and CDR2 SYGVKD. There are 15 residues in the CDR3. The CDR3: CAISLGTGSSYEQYF. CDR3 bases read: TGTGCCATCAGCCTCGGGACAGGGAGCTCCTACGAG.

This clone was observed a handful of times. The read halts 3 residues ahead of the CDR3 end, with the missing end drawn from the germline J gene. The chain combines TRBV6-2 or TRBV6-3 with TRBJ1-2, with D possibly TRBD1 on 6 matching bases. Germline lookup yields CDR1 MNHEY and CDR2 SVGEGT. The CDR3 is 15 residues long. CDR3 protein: CASSYGKAGGYDYTF. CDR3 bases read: TGTGCCAGCAGTTACGGGAAAGCGGGGGGCTACGAC.

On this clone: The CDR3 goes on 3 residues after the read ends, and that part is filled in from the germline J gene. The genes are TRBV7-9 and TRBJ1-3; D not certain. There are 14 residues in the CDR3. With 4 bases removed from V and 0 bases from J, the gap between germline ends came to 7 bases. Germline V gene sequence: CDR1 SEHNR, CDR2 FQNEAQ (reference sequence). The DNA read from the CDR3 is TGTGCCAGCAGCTCCCTTTACTCTGGAAACACC. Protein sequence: CASSSLYSGNT. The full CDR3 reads CASSSLYSGNTIYF.

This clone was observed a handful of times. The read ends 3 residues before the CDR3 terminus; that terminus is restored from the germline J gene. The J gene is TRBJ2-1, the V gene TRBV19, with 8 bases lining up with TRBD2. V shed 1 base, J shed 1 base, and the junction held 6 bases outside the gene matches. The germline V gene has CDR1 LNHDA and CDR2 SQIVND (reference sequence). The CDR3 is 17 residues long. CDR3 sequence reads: CASSIGTSGGSYNEQFF. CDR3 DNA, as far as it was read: TGTGCCAGTAGTATAGGTACTAGCGGAGGATCCTACAATGAG.

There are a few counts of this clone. The DNA read from the CDR3 is TGTGCCAGCAGGGACCCTAGTGCGGGCAATGAG. Translated, it gives CASRDPSAGNE. The full CDR3 is CASRDPSAGNEQFF. The rearrangement links TRBV11-3 to TRBJ2-1, with a possible D match to TRBD2 (5 bases). The read gets to within 3 residues of the CDR3 end, and the germline J gene fills in the rest. The CDR3 length is 14 residues. V lost 6 bases and J 6 bases, leaving 15 bases between the germline ends. The germline CDR1 and CDR2 sequences are SGHNT and YENEEA. Filled out from reference TRBV11-3 and TRBJ2-1, the complete variable domain reads EAGVVQSPRYKIIEKKQPVAFWCNPISGHNTLYWYLQNLGQGPELLIRYENEEAVDDSQLPKDRFSAERLKGVDSTLKIQPAELGDSAVYLCASRDPSAGNEQFFGPGTRLTVL.

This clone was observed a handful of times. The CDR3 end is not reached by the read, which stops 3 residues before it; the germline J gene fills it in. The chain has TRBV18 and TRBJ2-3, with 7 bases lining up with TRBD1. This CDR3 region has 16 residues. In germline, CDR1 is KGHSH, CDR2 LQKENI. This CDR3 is CASSATTGFDMETQYF. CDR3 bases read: TGTGCCAGCTCAGCAACGACAGGGTTCGATATGGAGACG.

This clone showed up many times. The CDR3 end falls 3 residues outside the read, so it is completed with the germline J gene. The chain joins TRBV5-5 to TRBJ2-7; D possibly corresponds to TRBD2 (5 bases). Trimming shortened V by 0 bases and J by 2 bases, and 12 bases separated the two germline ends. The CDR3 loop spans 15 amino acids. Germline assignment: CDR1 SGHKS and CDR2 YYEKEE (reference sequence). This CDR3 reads CASSLAPSRTYEQYF. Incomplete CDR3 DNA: TGTGCCAGCAGCTTGGCCCCTAGCAGAACCTACGAG.

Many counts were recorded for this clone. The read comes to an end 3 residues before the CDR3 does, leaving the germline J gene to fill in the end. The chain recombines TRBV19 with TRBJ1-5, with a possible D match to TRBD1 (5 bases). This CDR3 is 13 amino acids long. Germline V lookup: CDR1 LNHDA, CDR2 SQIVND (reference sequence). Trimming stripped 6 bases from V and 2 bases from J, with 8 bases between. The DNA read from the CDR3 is TGTGCCAGTAGGGAAGGGGGCAATCAGCCC. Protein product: CASREGGNQP. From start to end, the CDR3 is CASREGGNQPQHF.

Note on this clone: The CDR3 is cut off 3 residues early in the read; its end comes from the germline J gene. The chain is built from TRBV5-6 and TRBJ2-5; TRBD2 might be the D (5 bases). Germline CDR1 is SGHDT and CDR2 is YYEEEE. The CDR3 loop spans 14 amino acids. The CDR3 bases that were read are TGTGCCAGCAGTCCAGACTTAGCCGGGGATACC. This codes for CASSPDLAGDT. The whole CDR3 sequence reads CASSPDLAGDTQYF. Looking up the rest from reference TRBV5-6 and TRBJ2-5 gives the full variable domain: DAGVTQSPTHLIKTRGQQVTLRCSPKSGHDTVSWYQQALGQGPQFIFQYYEEEERQRGNFPDRFSGHQFPNYSSELNVNALLLGDSALYLCASSPDLAGDTQYFGPGTRLLVL.

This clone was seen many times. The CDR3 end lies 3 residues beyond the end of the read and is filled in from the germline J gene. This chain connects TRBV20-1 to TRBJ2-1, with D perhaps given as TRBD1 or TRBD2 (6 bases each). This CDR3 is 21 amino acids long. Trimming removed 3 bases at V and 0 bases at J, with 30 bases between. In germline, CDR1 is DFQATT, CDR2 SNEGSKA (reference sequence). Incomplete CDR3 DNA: TGCAGTGCTAGTGATTGGGGGCGGGATGCGGCTCGCACCAGCTCCTACAATGAG. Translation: CSASDWGRDAARTSSYNE. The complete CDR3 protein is CSASDWGRDAARTSSYNEQFF.

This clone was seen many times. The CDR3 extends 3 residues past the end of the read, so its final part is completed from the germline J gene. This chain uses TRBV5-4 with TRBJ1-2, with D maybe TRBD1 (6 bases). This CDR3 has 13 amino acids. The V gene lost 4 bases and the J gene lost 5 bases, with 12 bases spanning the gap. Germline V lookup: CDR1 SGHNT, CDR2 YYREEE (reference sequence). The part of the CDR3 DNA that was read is TGTGCCAGCAGCCCATCGAGGGGGTATGGC. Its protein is CASSPSRGYG. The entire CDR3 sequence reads CASSPSRGYGYTF.

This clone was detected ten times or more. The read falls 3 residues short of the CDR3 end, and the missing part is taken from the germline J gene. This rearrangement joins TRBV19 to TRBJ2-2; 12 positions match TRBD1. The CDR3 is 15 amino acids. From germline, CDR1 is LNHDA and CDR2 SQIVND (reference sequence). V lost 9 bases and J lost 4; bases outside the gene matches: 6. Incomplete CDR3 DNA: TGTGCCAGCAGGGGACAGGGGGCGGGCACCGGGGAG. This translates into CASRGQGAGTGE. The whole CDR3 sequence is CASRGQGAGTGELFF.

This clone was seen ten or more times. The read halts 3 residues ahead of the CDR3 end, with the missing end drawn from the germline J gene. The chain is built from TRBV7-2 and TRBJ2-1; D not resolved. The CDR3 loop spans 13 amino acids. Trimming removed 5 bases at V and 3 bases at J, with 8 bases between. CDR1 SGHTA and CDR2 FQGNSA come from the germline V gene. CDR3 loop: CASSPQIYNEQFF. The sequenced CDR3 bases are TGTGCCAGCAGCCCACAGATCTACAATGAG. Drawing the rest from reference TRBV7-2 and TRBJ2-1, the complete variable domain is GAGVSQSPSNKVTEKGKDVELRCDPISGHTALYWYRQSLGQGLEFLIYFQGNSAPDKSGLPSDRFSAERTGGSVSTLTIQRTQQEDSAVYLCASSPQIYNEQFFGPGTRLTVL.

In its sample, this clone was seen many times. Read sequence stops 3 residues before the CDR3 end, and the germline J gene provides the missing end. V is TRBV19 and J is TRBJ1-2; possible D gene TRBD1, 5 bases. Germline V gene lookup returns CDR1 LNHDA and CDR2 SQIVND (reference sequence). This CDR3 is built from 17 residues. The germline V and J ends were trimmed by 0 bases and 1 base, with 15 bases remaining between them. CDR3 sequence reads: CASSIDLSSDNNYGYTF. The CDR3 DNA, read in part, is TGTGCCAGTAGTATAGATCTATCGTCGGACAATAACTATGGC.

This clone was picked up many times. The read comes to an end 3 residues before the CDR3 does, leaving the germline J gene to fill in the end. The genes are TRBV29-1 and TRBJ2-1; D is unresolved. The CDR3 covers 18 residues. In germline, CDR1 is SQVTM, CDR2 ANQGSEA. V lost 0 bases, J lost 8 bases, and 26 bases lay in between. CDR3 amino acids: CSVEDPNYTDFLLDEQFF. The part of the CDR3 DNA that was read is TGCAGCGTTGAAGATCCGAACTACACTGACTTTCTACTCGATGAG.

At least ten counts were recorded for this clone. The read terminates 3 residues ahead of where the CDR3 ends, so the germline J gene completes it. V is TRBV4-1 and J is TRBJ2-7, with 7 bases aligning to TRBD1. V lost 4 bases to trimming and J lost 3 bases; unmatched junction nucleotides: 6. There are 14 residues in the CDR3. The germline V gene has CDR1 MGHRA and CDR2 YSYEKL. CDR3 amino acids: CASSPRQGIYEQYF. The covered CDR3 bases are TGCGCCAGCAGCCCAAGACAGGGAATCTACGAG.